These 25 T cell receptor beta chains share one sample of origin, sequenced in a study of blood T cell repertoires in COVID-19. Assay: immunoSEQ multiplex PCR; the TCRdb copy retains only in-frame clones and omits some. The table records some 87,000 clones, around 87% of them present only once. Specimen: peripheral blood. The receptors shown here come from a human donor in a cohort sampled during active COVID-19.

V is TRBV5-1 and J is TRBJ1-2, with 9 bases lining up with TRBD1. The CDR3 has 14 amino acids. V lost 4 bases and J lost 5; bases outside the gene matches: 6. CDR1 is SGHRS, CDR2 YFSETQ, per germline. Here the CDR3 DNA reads TGCGCCAGCAGCACAGGGGGCTTACAATATGGCTACACCTTC. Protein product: CASSTGGLQYGYTF.

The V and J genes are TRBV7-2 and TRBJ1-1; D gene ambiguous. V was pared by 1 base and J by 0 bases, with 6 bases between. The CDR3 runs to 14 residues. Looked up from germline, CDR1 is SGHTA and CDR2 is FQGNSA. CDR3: CASSLVKMNTEAFF. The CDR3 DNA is TGTGCCAGCAGCTTAGTTAAAATGAACACTGAAGCTTTCTTT.

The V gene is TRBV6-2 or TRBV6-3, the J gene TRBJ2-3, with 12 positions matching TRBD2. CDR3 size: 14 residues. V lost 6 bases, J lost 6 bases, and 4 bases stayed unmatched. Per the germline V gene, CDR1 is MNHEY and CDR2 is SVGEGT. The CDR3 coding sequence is TGTGCCAGCAGACCTAGCGGGGGGGCCGATACGCAGTATTTT. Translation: CASRPSGGADTQYF.

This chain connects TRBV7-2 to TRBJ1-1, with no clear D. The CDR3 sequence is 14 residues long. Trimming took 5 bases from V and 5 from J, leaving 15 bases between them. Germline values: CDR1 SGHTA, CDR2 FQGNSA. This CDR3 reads CASSPPGVRTEAFF. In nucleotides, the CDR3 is TGTGCCAGCAGCCCCCCGGGAGTTCGAACTGAAGCTTTCTTT.

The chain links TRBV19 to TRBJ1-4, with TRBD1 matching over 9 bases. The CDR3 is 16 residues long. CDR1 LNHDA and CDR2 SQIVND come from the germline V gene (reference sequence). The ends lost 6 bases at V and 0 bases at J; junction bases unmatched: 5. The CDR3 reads CASSRTGAATNEKLFF. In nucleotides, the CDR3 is TGTGCCAGTAGCAGGACAGGGGCTGCAACTAATGAAAAACTGTTTTTT.

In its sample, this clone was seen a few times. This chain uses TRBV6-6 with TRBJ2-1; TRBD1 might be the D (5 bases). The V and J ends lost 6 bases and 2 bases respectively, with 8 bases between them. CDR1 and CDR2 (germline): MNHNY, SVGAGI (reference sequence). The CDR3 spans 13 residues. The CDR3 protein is CASSQGPYNEQFF. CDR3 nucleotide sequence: TGTGCCAGCAGCCAGGGCCCCTACAATGAGCAGTTCTTC.

CDR3 sequence reads: CASSQLADTQYF. Written as DNA, the CDR3 is TGTGCCAGCAGCCAGCTAGCGGATACGCAGTATTTT. This chain uses TRBV7-8 with TRBJ2-3, with TRBD2 as a possible D gene (6 bases). Germline-derived CDR1 and CDR2 are SGHVS and FQNEAQ. V lost 5 bases, J lost 6 bases, and 9 bases lay in between. This CDR3 region has 12 residues.

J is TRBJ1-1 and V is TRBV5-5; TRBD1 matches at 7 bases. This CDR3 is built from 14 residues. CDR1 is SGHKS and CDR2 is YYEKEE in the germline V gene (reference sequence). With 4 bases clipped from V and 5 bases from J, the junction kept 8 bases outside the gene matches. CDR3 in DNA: TGTGCCAGCAGCCGTTTGCAGGGGGTTACTGAAGCTTTCTTT. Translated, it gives CASSRLQGVTEAFF. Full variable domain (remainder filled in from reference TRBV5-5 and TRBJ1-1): DAGVTQSPTHLIKTRGQQVTLRCSPISGHKSVSWYQQVLGQGPQFIFQYYEKEERGRGNFPDRFSARQFPNYSSELNVNALLLGDSALYLCASSRLQGVTEAFFGQGTRLTVV.

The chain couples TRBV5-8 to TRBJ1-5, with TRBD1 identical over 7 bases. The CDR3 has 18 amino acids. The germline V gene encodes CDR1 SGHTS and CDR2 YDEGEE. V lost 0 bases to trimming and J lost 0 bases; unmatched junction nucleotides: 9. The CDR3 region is CASSLGGQDYYSNQPQHF. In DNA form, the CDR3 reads TGTGCCAGCAGCTTGGGAGGACAGGACTACTATAGCAATCAGCCCCAGCATTTT.

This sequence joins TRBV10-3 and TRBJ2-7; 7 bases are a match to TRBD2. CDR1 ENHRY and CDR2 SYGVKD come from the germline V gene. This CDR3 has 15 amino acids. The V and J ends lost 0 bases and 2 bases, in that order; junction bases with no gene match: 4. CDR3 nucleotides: TGTGCCATCAGTGAGTCGGGGGGGGGAACCTACGAGCAGTACTTC. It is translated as CAISESGGGTYEQYF.

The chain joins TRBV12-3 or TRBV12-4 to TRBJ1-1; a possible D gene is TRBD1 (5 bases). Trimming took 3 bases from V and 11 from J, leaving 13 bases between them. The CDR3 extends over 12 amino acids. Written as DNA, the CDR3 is TGTGCCAGCAGTTTGCCCCAACGGGGGGCTTTCTTT. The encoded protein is CASSLPQRGAFF.

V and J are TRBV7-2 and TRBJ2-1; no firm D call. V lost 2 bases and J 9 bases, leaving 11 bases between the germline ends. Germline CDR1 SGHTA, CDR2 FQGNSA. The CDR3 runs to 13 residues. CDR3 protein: CASSLHYKSEQFF. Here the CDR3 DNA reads TGTGCCAGCAGCTTACACTACAAAAGTGAGCAGTTCTTC.

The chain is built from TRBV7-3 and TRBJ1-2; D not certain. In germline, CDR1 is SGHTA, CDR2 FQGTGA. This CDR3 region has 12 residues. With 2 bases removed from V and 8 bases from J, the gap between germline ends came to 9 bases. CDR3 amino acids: CASSLEVGGYTF. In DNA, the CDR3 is TGTGCCAGCAGCTTAGAGGTCGGGGGCTACACCTTC.

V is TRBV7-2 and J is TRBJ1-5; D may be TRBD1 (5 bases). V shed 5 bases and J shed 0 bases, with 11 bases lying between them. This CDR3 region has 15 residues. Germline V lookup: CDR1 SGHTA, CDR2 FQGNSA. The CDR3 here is CASSNRQNSNQPQHF. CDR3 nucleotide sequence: TGTGCCAGCAGCAATCGACAGAATAGCAATCAGCCCCAGCATTTT.

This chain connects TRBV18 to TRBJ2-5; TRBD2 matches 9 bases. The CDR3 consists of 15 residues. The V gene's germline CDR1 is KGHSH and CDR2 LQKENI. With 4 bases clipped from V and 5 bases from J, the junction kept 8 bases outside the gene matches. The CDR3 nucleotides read TGTGCCAGCTCACTCCTAGCGGGATCCCGCGAGACCCAGTACTTC. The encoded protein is CASSLLAGSRETQYF.

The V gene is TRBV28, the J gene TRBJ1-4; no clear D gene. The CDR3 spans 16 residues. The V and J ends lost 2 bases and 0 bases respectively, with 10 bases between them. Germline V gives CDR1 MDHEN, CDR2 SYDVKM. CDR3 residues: CASSLVSLATNEKLFF. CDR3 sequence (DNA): TGTGCCAGCAGTTTAGTCAGTCTAGCAACTAATGAAAAACTGTTTTTT.

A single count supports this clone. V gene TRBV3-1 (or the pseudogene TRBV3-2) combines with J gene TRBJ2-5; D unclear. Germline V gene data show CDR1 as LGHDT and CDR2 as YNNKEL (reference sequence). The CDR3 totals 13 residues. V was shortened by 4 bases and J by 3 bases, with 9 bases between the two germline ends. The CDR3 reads CASSPKIEETQYF. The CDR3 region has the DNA TGTGCCAGCAGCCCTAAAATCGAAGAGACCCAGTACTTC.

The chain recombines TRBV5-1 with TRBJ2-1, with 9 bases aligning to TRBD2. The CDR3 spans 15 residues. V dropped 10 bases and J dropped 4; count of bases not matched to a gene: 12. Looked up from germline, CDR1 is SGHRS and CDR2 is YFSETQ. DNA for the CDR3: TGCGCCCGCGGGCCCGCGGGGGGGGCATACAATGAGCAGTTCTTC. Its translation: CARGPAGGAYNEQFF.

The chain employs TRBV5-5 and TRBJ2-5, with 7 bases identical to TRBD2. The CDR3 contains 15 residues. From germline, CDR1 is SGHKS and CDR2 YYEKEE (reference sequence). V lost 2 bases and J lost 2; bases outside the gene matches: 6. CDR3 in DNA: TGTGCCAGCAGCTTTTTGCAGGGACTACAAGAGACCCAGTACTTC. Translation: CASSFLQGLQETQYF.

CDR3 residues: CSVEGRQETQYF. In DNA form, the CDR3 reads TGCAGCGTGGAGGGGCGACAAGAGACCCAGTACTTC. This chain links TRBV29-1 with TRBJ2-5; maybe TRBD2 (6 bases). The germline V gene encodes CDR1 SQVTM and CDR2 ANQGSEA. Between the trimmed V and J ends, which lost 6 bases and 2 bases, there was a span of 10 bases. The CDR3 loop spans 12 amino acids.

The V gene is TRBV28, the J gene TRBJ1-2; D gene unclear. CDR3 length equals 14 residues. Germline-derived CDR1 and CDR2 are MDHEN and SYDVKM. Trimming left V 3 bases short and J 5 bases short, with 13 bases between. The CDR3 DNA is TGTGCCAGCAGTTTTGGCGGGGAAGGTTATGGCTACACCTTC. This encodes CASSFGGEGYGYTF.

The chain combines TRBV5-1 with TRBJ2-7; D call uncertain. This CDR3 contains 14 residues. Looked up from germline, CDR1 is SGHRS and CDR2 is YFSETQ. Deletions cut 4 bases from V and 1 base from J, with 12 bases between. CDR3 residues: CASSRDTGSYEQYF. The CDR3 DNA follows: TGCGCCAGCAGCCGTGACACCGGATCCTACGAGCAGTACTTC.

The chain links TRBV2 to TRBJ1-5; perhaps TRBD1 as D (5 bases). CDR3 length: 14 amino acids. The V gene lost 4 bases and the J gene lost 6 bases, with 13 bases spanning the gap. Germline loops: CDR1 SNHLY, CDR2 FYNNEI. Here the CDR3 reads CASSGGGARQPQHF. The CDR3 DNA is TGTGCCAGCAGTGGGGGAGGGGCTCGTCAGCCCCAGCATTTT.

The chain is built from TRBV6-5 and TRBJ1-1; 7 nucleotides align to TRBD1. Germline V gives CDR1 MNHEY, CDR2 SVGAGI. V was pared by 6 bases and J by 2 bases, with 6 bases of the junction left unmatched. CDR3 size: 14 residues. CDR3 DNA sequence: TGTGCCAGCAGGCGCACAGGGGCCAACACTGAAGCTTTCTTT. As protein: CASRRTGANTEAFF.

The DNA of the CDR3 is TGTGCCAGCAGTTACTCCGGGACAGGGGTTAAAGAGACCCAGTACTTC. Its translation is CASSYSGTGVKETQYF. The chain joins TRBV27 to TRBJ2-5; TRBD1 matches 10 bases. Per germline, CDR1 MNHEY and CDR2 SMNVEV (reference sequence). The J segment lost 3 bases and the V segment lost 4 bases, leaving 8 bases of the junction unmatched. The length of the CDR3 is 16 residues.